The clone carrying this TCR beta chain is a singleton in its sample. Its antigen is currently unknown. Use of 60 Vbeta and 13 Jbeta primers characterized the PCR. Method: immunoSEQ multiplex PCR; TCRdb's copy keeps in-frame clones and lacks some. Of around 160,000 clones listed, 75% to 90% are singletons. The data are from a study of cytomegalovirus exposure and HLA in healthy donors. General study findings and limits: Later analysis identified 16,951 TCR beta sequences associated with HLA alleles, using a false discovery rate threshold of 0.05. In vitro assays verified that three CMV-associated chains recognized CMV antigens specifically. About 87% or about 30% of the time was how often most TCR beta V segments were productive, according to an earlier analysis. A highly shared variant cluster was judged a likely technical artifact.

Germline CDR1 is GTSNPN and CDR2 is SVGIG (reference sequence). V trimming: 0 bases; J trimming: 5 bases; junction bases outside the gene matches: 2. CDR3 size: 15 residues. The TCR originated in a man over 45 in good health and CMV-seropositive. What was sequenced was PBMCs. J is TRBJ1-3 and V is TRBV30, with 12 positions matching TRBD1. This chain's CDR3 is CAWSVRDRGRNTIYF. The DNA for the CDR3 is TGTGCCTGGAGTGTACGGGACAGGGGGCGAAACACCATATATTTT.